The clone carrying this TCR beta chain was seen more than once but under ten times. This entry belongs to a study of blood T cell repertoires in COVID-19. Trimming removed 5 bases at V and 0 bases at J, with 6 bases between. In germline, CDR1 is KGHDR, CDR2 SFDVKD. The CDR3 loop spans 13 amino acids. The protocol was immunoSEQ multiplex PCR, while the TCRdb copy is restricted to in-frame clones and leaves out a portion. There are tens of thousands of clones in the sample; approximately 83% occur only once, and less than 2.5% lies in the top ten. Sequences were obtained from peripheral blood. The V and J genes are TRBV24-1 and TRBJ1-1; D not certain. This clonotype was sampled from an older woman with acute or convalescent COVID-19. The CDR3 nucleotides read TGTGCCACCAGTGTAGAGATGAACACTGAAGCTTTCTTT. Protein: CATSVEMNTEAFF.